This T cell receptor (beta chain) originates from a study of long-term antiretroviral therapy in people with HIV. With regard to this clone: What it recognizes is unknown.

Every sample had roughly 1-11 million cryopreserved PBMC in it before DNA extraction. Survey level was the resolution at which the v3.0 immunoSEQ assay ran. Data came from immunoSEQ multiplex PCR; TCRdb stores just in-frame clones and leaves some out. Here the sample spans some 28,000 clones, more than 85% being singletons. General study results and limits: Post-ART, diversity grew, though it stayed under transplant donor control levels. Repertoires in HIV (unlike those of controls) had narrower CDR3 length ranges.

The germline V gene encodes CDR1 MNHNS and CDR2 SASEGT. The CDR3 contains 14 residues. The trim removed 6 bases at V and 1 base at J, leaving 6 bases unmatched. The sample here was unsorted PBMCs, taken 5.3 years after starting antiretroviral therapy. The TCR comes from a man aged 45 to 65 with HIV. The chain employs TRBV6-1 and TRBJ2-7; 7 bases align to TRBD2. CDR3 bases: TGTGCCAGCAGGGGGAGGGAGTTATCCTACGAGCAGTACTTC. This gives the protein CASRGRELSYEQYF.